The 16 T cell receptor beta chains reported below all come from one sample, sequenced in a study of identical twins. TCRdb recomputed calls from the 5' RACE reads with MiXCR, one row per CDR3 protein. Here the sample spans some 690,000 distinct CDR3 sequences, less than 25% being singletons. This same sample was also taken into another study, of T cells expressing NK-cell markers.

The sequenced sample was PBMCs. The receptors come from a young woman in good health.

This clonotype has just a few counts. At one of its ends the junction is not consistent with the germline gene, which may arise from a read error. The J gene is TRBJ2-1, the V gene TRBV7-7; 8 positions agree with TRBD1. The CDR3 has 15 amino acids. Germline loops: CDR1 SSHAT, CDR2 FNYEAQ (reference sequence). Here the CDR3 reads CASSSGQAPGNEQFF. CDR3 nucleotide sequence: TGTGCTAGCAGCTCGGGACAGGCCCCTGGTAATGAGCAGTTCTTC.

The CDR3 sequence: CASTSTQGWTNYGYTF. CDR3 sequence (DNA): TGTGCCAGTACCTCGACCCAGGGGTGGACTAACTATGGCTACACCTTC. The chain uses TRBV19 and TRBJ1-2; D perhaps matches TRBD1 (6 bases). Looked up from germline, CDR1 is LNHDA and CDR2 is SQIVND (reference sequence). Trimming removed 7 bases from V and 0 bases from J, with 18 bases in between. The CDR3 is made up of 16 amino acids. The whole variable domain, remainder taken from reference TRBV19 and TRBJ1-2, is DGGITQSPKYLFRKEGQNVTLSCEQNLNHDAMYWYRQDPGQGLRLIYYSQIVNDFQKGDIAEGYSVSREKKESFPLTVTSAQKNPTAFYLCASTSTQGWTNYGYTFGSGTRLTVV.

CDR3 loop: CAIEPAASRLLAKNIQYF. For the CDR3, the DNA is TGTGCCATCGAACCGGCGGCTAGCAGGCTGCTAGCCAAAAACATTCAGTACTTC. The V call is TRBV11-1, the J call TRBJ2-4; the D gene is possibly TRBD2 (5 bases). The germline CDR1 and CDR2 sequences are SGHAT and FQDESV (reference sequence). This CDR3 spans 18 amino acids. Trimming pared 10 bases from V and 0 bases from J, leaving 25 bases between.

The table lists this clonotype with a few counts. The chain joins TRBV12-3 or TRBV12-4 to TRBJ2-7, with 10 bases identical to TRBD1. CDR3 size: 15 residues. V was pared by 6 bases and J by 3 bases, with 8 bases of the junction left unmatched. The CDR3 sequence is CASSPGTGVGYEQYF. The DNA of the CDR3 is TGTGCCAGCAGCCCCGGGACAGGGGTTGGCTACGAGCAGTACTTC.

This clonotype was observed at least ten times. V is TRBV27 and J is TRBJ2-5; D not certain. V lost 7 bases and J 3 bases, leaving 9 bases between the germline ends. This CDR3 has 12 residues. Germline V gene sequence: CDR1 MNHEY, CDR2 SMNVEV (reference sequence). The CDR3 DNA reads as TGTGCCAGCAAAAAGGGTGAAGAGACCCAGTACTTC. It encodes CASKKGEETQYF.

V and J are TRBV11-1 and TRBJ2-5; TRBD2 aligns across 14 bases. J lost 2 bases, V lost 2 bases, and 7 bases had no gene match. The CDR3 totals 18 residues. Germline CDR1 and CDR2: SGHAT and FQDESV (reference sequence). The CDR3 is CASSLMTSGGDPQETQYF. DNA of the CDR3: TGTGCCAGCAGCTTAATGACTAGCGGGGGGGATCCGCAAGAGACCCAGTACTTC. The full variable domain, its missing parts supplied by reference TRBV11-1 and TRBJ2-5, is EAEVAQSPRYKITEKSQAVAFWCDPISGHATLYWYRQILGQGPELLVQFQDESVVDDSQLPKDRFSAERLKGVDSTLKIQPAELGDSAMYLCASSLMTSGGDPQETQYFGPGTRLLVL.

The genes are TRBV9 and TRBJ2-3; perhaps TRBD1 as D (5 bases). V lost 0 bases, J lost 11 bases, and 19 bases lay in between. Germline V gene lookup returns CDR1 SGDLS and CDR2 YYNGEE. The CDR3 totals 15 residues. The CDR3 reads CASSVGQGWMVGQYF. Written as DNA, the CDR3 is TGTGCCAGCAGCGTAGGCCAGGGTTGGATGGTAGGGCAGTATTTT.

This sequence joins TRBV5-1 and TRBJ1-1, with a weak D call TRBD1 (5 bases). Per germline, CDR1 SGHRS and CDR2 YFSETQ. The CDR3 totals 14 residues. Trimming removed 1 base at V and 1 base at J, with 8 bases between. CDR3 nucleotides: TGCGCCAGCAGCTTGACTCAGGGGAACACTGAAGCTTTCTTT. Translating it yields CASSLTQGNTEAFF.

There are many counts of this clonotype. The chain employs TRBV7-9 and TRBJ1-2; 8 bases are shared with TRBD1. Per the germline V gene, CDR1 is SEHNR and CDR2 is FQNEAQ (reference sequence). V lost 2 bases to trimming and J lost 3 bases; unmatched junction nucleotides: 2. CDR3 size: 14 residues. The CDR3 coding sequence is TGTGCCAGCAGCTTAACAGGGGGAGACTATGGCTACACCTTC. Translating gives CASSLTGGDYGYTF. The variable domain in full, completed from reference TRBV7-9 and TRBJ1-2, reads DTGVSQNPRHKITKRGQNVTFRCDPISEHNRLYWYRQTLGQGPEFLTYFQNEAQLEKSRLLSDRFSAERPKGSFSTLEIQRTEQGDSAMYLCASSLTGGDYGYTFGSGTRLTVV.

This clonotype was seen ten or more times. The chain couples TRBV6-1 to TRBJ2-5, with no clear D. The CDR3 sequence is 14 residues long. V was trimmed by 5 bases and J by 5 bases, leaving 15 bases between them. CDR1 is MNHNS, CDR2 SASEGT, per germline. The CDR3 reads CASSLVGSWETQYF. In DNA form, the CDR3 reads TGTGCCAGCAGTCTTGTAGGATCCTGGGAGACCCAGTACTTC.

V gene TRBV5-1 combines with J gene TRBJ2-2; D is undetermined. Germline CDR1 and CDR2: SGHRS and YFSETQ. The germline V and J ends were trimmed by 10 bases and 2 bases, with 15 bases remaining between them. The CDR3 runs to 14 residues. CDR3 loop: CAARETPNTGELFF. The CDR3 nucleotides are TGCGCCGCCAGAGAGACACCAAACACCGGGGAGCTGTTTTTT.

V usage is TRBV20-1 and J usage is TRBJ2-6; no clear D gene. The ends were cut back, 5 bases at V and 4 bases at J, with 12 bases in the middle. Germline CDR1 and CDR2: DFQATT and SNEGSKA (reference sequence). This CDR3 region has 14 residues. Here the CDR3 DNA reads TGCAGTGCTGGCGGAGCATCCGGGGCCAACGTCCTGACTTTC. Residues: CSAGGASGANVLTF.

The J gene is TRBJ1-5, the V gene TRBV6-2 or TRBV6-3; no clear D gene. V lost 4 bases, J lost 9 bases, and 13 bases lay in between. This CDR3 spans 13 amino acids. Germline CDR1 reads MNHEY; CDR2 reads SVGEGT. CDR3 in DNA: TGTGCCAGCAGTTGGGCCAGTATATCGCCCCAGCATTTT. Translated: CASSWASISPQHF.

This clonotype was counted at least ten times. CDR3 sequence: CASRQSGGALSREQYF. In DNA form, the CDR3 reads TGTGCCAGCAGACAAAGCGGGGGGGCCCTCTCACGCGAGCAGTACTTC. The chain is built from TRBV11-2 and TRBJ2-7; 10 bases fit TRBD2. Trimming took 6 bases from V and 6 from J; bases not matched to a gene: 14. Per the germline V gene, CDR1 is SGHAT and CDR2 is FQNNGV. The length of the CDR3 is 16 residues.

This clonotype was detected many times. The chain couples TRBV5-1 to TRBJ2-7; D unclear. Trimming cost V 0 bases and J 3 bases, with 16 bases left between them. The CDR3 contains 16 residues. Germline lookup yields CDR1 SGHRS and CDR2 YFSETQ. This CDR3 is CASSLGRYSDSYEQYF. CDR3 DNA: TGCGCCAGCAGCTTGGGCCGATATTCAGATAGCTACGAGCAGTACTTC. The full variable domain, its missing parts supplied by reference TRBV5-1 and TRBJ2-7, is KAGVTQTPRYLIKTRGQQVTLSCSPISGHRSVSWYQQTPGQGLQFLFEYFSETQRNKGNFPGRFSGRQFSNSRSEMNVSTLELGDSALYLCASSLGRYSDSYEQYFGPGTRLTVT.

The rearrangement uses TRBV5-1 and TRBJ2-7; 7 bases are a match to TRBD1. There are 14 residues in the CDR3. The ends lost 2 bases at V and 2 bases at J; junction bases unmatched: 4. Per the germline V gene, CDR1 is SGHRS and CDR2 is YFSETQ. CDR3 sequence (DNA): TGCGCCAGCAGCTTTACGCAGGGGGCCTACGAGCAGTACTTC. It translates to CASSFTQGAYEQYF.